Described below is a single TCR beta chain sequence and its context. Its target is unknown. These data come from a study of a mutant IDH1 vaccine in newly diagnosed glioma. Study-wide background: Either 4-6 weeks after radiotherapy alone or alongside temozolomide, vaccination was begun. Patients arrived already treated with radiotherapy, temozolomide, or both, most having had both.

The time point denotes: week 47, end of study. The investigators gave 300 ug of mutant IDH1 20-mer peptide in each vaccine dose, together with topical imiquimod. Vaccination of patients was performed eight times, in weeks 1, 3, 5, 7, 11, 15, 19 and 23. Germline V gene data show CDR1 as SGDLS and CDR2 as YYNGEE. V lost 3 bases, J lost 1 base, and 10 bases lay in between. The CDR3 extends over 14 amino acids. The data were produced by immunoSEQ multiplex PCR, yet TCRdb's version contains in-frame clones alone and is incomplete. There are some 50,000 clones in the sample; about 61% occur only once, and roughly 5% lies in the top ten. Study results and limitations: The vaccine induced immune responses, and these occurred in about 95% of patients.

The source of this sequence is a middle-aged man with glioma. Some clones in this sample may be carry-over from other donors' samples. This chain uses TRBV9 with TRBJ1-1; the D gene is possibly TRBD1 (5 bases). The specimen comprised peripheral blood mononuclear cells (PBMCs), sampled from a glioma patient whose treatment included an IDH1 peptide vaccine. Written as DNA, the CDR3 is TGTGCCAGCAGCGCTGGGACGGCGAACACTGAAGCTTTCTTT. Translation gives CASSAGTANTEAFF.